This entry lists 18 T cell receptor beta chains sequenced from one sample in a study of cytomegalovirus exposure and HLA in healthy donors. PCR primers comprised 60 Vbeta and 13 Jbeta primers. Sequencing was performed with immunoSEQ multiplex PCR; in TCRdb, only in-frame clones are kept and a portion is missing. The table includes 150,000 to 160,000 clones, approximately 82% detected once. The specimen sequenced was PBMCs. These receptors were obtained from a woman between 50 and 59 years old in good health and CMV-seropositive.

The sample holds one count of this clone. Written as DNA, the CDR3 is TGTGCCAGCACCCTGAAGGGGGGGTCCTATAATTCACCCCTCCACTTT. Its translation: CASTLKGGSYNSPLHF. V usage is TRBV7-2 and J usage is TRBJ1-6, with a weak D call TRBD1 (6 bases). V lost 7 bases and J lost 1, with 14 bases in between. Germline V gives CDR1 SGHTA, CDR2 FQGNSA. The CDR3 consists of 16 residues. The entire variable domain, with the rest obtained from reference TRBV7-2 and TRBJ1-6, is as follows: GAGVSQSPSNKVTEKGKDVELRCDPISGHTALYWYRQSLGQGLEFLIYFQGNSAPDKSGLPSDRFSAERTGGSVSTLTIQRTQQEDSAVYLCASTLKGGSYNSPLHFGNGTRLTVT.

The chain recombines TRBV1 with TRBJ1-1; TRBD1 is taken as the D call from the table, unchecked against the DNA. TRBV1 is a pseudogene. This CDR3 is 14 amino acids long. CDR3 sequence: CTSSQVRVHTEAFF. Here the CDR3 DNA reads TGCACCAGCAGCCAAGTCAGGGTGCACACTGAAGCTTTCTTT.

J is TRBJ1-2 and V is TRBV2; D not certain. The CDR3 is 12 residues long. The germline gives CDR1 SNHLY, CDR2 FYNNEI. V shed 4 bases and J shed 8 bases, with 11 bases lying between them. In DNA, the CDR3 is TGTGCCAGCAGTGTGCGCGGGAGAGGCTACACCTTC. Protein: CASSVRGRGYTF.

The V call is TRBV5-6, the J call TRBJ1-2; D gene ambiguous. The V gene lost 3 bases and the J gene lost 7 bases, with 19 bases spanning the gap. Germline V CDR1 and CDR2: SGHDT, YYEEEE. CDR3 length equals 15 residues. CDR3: CASSSLNDQSGGYTF. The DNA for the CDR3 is TGTGCCAGCAGCTCTCTTAACGATCAGAGCGGTGGCTACACCTTC.

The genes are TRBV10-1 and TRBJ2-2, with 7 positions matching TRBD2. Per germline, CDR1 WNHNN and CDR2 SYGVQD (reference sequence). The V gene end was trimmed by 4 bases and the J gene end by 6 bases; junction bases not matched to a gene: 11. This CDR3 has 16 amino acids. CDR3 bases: TGCGCCAGCAGTGGTGGTACGGGGGGAGCGGCCGGGGAGCTGTTTTTT. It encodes CASSGGTGGAAGELFF.

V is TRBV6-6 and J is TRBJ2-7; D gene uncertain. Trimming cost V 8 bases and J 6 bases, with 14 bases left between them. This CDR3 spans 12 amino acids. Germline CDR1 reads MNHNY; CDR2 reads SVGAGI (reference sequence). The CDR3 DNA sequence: TGTGCCAGCCATAACCTATCCCCCGAGCAGTACTTC. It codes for CASHNLSPEQYF.

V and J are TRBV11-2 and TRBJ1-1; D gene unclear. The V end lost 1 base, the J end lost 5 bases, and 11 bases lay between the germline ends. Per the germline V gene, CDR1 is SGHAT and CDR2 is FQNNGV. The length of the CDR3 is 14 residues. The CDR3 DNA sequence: TGTGCCAGCAGCTTAGCACGGGGTCGGACTGAAGCTTTCTTT. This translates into CASSLARGRTEAFF.

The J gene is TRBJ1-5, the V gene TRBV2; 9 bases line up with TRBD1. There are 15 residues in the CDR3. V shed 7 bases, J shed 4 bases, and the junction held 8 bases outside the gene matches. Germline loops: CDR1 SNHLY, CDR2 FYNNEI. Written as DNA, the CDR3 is TGTGCCAGCACCCTACAGGGGGCACTTAATCAGCCCCAGCATTTT. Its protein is CASTLQGALNQPQHF.

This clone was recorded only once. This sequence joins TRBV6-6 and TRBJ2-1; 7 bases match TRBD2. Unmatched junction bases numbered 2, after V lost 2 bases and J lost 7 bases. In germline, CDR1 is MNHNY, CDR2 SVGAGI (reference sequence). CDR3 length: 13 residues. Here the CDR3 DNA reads TGTGCCAGCAGTTACCCGGGGGGTAATGAGCAGTTCTTC. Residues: CASSYPGGNEQFF.

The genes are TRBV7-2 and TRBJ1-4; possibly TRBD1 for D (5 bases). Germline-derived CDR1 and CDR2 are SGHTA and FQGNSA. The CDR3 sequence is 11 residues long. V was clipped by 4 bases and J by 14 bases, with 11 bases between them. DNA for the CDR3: TGTGCCAGCAGCTGGGGGGGTTCGCTGTTTTTT. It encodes CASSWGGSLFF.

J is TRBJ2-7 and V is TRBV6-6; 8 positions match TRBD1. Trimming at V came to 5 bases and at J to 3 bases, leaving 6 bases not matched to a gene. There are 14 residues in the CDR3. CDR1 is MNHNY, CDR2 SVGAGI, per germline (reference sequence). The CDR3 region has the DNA TGTGCCAGCAGTCACCCAACAGGGGGCTACGAGCAGTACTTC. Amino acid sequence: CASSHPTGGYEQYF.

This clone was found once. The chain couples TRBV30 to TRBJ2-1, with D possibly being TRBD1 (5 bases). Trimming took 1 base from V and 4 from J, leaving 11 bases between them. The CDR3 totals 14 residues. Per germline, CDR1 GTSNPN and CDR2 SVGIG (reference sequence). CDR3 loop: CAWSEGVSYNEQFF. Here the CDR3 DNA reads TGTGCCTGGAGTGAAGGGGTTTCGTACAATGAGCAGTTCTTC. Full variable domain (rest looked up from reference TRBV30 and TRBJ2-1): SQTIHQWPATLVQPVGSPLSLECTVEGTSNPNLYWYRQAAGRGLQLLFYSVGIGQISSEVPQNLSASRPQDRQFILSSKKLLLSDSGFYLCAWSEGVSYNEQFFGPGTRLTVL.

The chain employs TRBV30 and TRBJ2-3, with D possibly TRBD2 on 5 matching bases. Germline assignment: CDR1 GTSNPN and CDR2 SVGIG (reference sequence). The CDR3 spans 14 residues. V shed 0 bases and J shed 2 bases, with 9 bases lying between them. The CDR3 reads CAWSVHGDTDTQYF. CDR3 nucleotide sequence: TGTGCCTGGAGTGTACACGGGGACACAGATACGCAGTATTTT.

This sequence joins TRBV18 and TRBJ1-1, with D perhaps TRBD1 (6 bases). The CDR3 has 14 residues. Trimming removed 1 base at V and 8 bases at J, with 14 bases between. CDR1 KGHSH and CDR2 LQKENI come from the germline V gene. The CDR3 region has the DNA TGTGCCAGCTCACCACGACAACAGGGAGAAGAAGCTTTCTTT. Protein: CASSPRQQGEEAFF.

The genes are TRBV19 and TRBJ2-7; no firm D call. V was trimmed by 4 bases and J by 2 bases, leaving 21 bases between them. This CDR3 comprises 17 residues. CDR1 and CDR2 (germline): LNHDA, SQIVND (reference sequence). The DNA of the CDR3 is TGTGCCAGTAGTAGGAAGGAAACTCCGGGTCACCCCTACGAGCAGTACTTC. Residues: CASSRKETPGHPYEQYF.

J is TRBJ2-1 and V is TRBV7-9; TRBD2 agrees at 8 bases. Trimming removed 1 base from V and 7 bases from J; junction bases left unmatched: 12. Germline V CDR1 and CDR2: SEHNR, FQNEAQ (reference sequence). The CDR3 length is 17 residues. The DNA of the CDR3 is TGTGCCAGCAGCTTAGTGGGGTCGGGACTAGTGCGGAATGAGCAGTTCTTC. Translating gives CASSLVGSGLVRNEQFF.

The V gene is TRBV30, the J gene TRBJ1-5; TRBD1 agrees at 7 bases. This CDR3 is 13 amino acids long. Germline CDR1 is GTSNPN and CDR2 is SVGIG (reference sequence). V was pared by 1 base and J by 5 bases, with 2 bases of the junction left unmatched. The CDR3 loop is CAWSEGTDQPQHF. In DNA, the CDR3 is TGTGCCTGGAGTGAGGGGACAGATCAGCCCCAGCATTTT.

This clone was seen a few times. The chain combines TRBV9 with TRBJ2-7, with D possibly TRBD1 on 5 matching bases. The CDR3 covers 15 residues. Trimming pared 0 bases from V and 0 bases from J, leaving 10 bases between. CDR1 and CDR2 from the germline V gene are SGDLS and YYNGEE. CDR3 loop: CASSVGTLSSYEQYF. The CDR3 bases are TGTGCCAGCAGCGTAGGGACACTTAGCTCCTACGAGCAGTACTTC.